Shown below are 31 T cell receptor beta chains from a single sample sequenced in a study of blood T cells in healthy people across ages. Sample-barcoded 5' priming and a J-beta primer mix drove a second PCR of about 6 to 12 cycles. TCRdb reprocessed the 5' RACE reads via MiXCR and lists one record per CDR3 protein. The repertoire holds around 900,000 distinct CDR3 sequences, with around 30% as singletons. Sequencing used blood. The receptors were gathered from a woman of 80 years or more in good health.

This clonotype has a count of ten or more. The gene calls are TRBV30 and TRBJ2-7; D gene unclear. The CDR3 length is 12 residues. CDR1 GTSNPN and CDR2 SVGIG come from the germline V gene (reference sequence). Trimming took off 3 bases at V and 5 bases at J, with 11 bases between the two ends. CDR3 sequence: CAWRGIKDEQYF. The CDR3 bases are TGTGCCTGGAGAGGGATAAAGGACGAGCAGTACTTC.

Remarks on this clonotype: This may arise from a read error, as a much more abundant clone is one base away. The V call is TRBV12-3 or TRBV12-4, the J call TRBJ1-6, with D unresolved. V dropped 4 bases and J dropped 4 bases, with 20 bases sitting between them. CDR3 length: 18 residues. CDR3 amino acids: CASSYVLGRARYNSPLHF. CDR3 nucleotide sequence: TGTGCCAGCAGTTACGTCTTAGGGAGGGCCAGGTATAATTCACCCCTCCACTTT.

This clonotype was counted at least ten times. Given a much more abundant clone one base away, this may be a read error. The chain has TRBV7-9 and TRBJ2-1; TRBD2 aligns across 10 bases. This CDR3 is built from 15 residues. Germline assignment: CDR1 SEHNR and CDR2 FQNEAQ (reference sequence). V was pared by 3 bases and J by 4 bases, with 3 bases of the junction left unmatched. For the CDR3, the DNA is TGTGCCAGCAGCTTTTGTAGCGGGGGGTACAATGAGCAGTTCTTC. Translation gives CASSFCSGGYNEQFF.

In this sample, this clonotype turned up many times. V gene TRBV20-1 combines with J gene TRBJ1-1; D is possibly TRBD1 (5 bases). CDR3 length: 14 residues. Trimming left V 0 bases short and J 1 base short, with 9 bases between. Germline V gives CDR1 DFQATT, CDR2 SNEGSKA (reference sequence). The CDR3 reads CSAREGTGNTEAFF. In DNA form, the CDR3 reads TGCAGTGCTAGAGAAGGTACAGGGAACACTGAAGCTTTCTTT.

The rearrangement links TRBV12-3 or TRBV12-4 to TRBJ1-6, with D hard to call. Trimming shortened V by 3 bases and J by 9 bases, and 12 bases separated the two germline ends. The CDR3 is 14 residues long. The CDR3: CASSFISSGSPLHF. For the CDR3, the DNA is TGTGCCAGCAGTTTTATCAGCTCGGGTTCACCCCTCCACTTT.

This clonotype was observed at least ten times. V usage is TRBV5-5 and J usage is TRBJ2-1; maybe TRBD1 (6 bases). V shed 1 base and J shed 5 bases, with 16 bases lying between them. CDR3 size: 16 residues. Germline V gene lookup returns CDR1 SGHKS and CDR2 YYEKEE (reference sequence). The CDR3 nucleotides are TGTGCCAGCAGCTTGCCAAAGACAGGTCTGAACAATGAGCAGTTCTTC. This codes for CASSLPKTGLNNEQFF.

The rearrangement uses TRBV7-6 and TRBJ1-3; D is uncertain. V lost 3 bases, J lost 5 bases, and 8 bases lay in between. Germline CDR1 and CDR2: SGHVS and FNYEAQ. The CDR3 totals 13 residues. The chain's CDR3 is CASSFGGRNTIYF. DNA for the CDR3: TGTGCCAGCAGCTTTGGTGGACGAAACACCATATATTTT.

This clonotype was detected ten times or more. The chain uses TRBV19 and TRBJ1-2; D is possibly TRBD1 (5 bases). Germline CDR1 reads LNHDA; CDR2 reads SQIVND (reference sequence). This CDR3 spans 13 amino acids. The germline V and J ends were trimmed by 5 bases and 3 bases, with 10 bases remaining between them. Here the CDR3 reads CASSRRGDYGYTF. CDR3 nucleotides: TGTGCCAGTAGTCGGAGGGGCGACTATGGCTACACCTTC.

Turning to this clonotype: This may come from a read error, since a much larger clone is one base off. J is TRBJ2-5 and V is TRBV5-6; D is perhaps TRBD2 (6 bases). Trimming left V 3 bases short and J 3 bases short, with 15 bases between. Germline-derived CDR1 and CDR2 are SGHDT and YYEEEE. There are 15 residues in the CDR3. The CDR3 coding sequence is TGTGCCAGCAGCTGGGGAGCGGGTCTCGAAGAGACCCAGTACTTC. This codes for CASSWGAGLEETQYF.

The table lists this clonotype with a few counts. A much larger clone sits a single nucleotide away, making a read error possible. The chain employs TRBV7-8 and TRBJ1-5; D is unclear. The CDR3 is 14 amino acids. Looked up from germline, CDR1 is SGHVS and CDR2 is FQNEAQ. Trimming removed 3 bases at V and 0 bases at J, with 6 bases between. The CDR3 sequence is CASSFPHSNQPQHF. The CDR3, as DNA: TGTGCCAGCAGCTTTCCCCATAGCAATCAGCCCCAGCATTTT.

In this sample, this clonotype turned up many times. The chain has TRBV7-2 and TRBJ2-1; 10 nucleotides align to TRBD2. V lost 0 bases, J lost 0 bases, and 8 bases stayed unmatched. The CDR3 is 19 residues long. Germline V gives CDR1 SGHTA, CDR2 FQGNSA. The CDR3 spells CASSLAASGGPSSYNEQFF. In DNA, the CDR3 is TGTGCCAGCAGCTTAGCGGCTAGCGGGGGCCCCAGCTCCTACAATGAGCAGTTCTTC.

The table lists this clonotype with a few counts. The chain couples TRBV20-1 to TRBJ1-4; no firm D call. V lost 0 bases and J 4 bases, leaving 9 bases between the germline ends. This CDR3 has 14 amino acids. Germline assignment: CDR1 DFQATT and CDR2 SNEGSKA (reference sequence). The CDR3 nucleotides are TGCAGTGCTAGAGAGGGCAGCCTTAATGAAAAACTGTTTTTT. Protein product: CSAREGSLNEKLFF.

CDR3 DNA: TGCAGCGCCCGACAGAAACTAGCCAAAAACATTCAGTACTTC. This gives the protein CSARQKLAKNIQYF. This chain uses TRBV29-1 with TRBJ2-4, with a tentative D call TRBD1 (5 bases). Trimming cost V 7 bases and J 0 bases, with 13 bases left between them. The CDR3 spans 14 residues. The germline V gene has CDR1 SQVTM and CDR2 ANQGSEA.

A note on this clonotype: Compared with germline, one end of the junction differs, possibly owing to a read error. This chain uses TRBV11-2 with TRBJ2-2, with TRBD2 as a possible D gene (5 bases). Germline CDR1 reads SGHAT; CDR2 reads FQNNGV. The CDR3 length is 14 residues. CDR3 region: CASSLVTNTGERFF. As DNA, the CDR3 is TGTGCCAGCAGCTTAGTTACGAACACCGGGGAGCGGTTTTTT.

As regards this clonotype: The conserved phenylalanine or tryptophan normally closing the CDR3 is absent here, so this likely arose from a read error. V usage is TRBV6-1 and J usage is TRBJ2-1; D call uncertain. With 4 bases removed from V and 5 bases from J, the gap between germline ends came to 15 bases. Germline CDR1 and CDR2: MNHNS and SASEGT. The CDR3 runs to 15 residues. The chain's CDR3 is CASSVDSPPHNEQFC. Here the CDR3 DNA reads TGTGCCAGCAGTGTAGATAGCCCCCCGCACAATGAGCAGTTCTGC.

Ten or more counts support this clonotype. CDR3 DNA sequence: TGTGCCAGCAGTTTATTGGGGGCTGAGCAGTTCTTC. Protein product: CASSLLGAEQFF. The genes are TRBV28 and TRBJ2-1, with D tentatively TRBD1 (6 bases). Germline V CDR1 and CDR2: MDHEN, SYDVKM. V lost 1 base and J 9 bases, leaving 7 bases between the germline ends. The CDR3 runs 12 residues.

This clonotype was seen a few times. The CDR3 sequence is CASSDSAGSYNEQFF. The CDR3 DNA reads TGTGCCAGCAGTGACTCTGCGGGCTCCTACAATGAGCAGTTCTTC. The rearrangement uses TRBV6-4 and TRBJ2-1, with D tentatively TRBD2 (5 bases). The V and J ends lost 0 bases and 0 bases respectively, with 6 bases between them. The CDR3 has 15 residues. Germline CDR1 and CDR2: MRHNA and SNTAGT.

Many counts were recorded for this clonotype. CDR3 sequence (DNA): TGCAGTGCTGCCCGGGGACAGCTTATGCAAGAGACCCAGTACTTC. Translation: CSAARGQLMQETQYF. The chain has TRBV20-1 and TRBJ2-5; the match to TRBD1 covers 7 bases. Germline assignment: CDR1 DFQATT and CDR2 SNEGSKA (reference sequence). The CDR3 length is 15 residues. Unmatched junction bases numbered 11, after V lost 5 bases and J lost 2 bases.

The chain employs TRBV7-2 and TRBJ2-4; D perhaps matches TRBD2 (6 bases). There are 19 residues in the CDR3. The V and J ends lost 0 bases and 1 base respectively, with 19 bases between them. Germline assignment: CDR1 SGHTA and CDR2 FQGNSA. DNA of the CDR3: TGTGCCAGCAGCTTAGCGGCTAGCGAGGGGCCGGGGGCCAAAAACATTCAGTACTTC. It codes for CASSLAASEGPGAKNIQYF.

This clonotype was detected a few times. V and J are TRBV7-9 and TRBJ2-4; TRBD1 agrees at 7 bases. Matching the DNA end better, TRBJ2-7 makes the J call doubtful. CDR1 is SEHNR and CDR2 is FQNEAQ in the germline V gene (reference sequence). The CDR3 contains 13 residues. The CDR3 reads CASSEVTGAEQYF. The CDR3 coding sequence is TGTGCCAGCAGCGAAGTAACAGGGGCCGAGCAGTACTTC.

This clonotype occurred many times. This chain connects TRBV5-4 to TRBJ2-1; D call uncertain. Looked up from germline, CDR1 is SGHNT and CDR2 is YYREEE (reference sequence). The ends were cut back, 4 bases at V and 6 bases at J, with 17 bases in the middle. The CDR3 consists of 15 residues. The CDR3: CASSTEIPSGNEQFF. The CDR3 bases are TGTGCCAGCAGCACCGAGATTCCTTCCGGCAATGAGCAGTTCTTC.

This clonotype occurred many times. The CDR3 sequence: CSARGPGPRSLYGYTF. CDR3 in DNA: TGCAGTGCTAGAGGCCCCGGGCCACGGAGTCTCTATGGCTACACCTTC. The J gene is TRBJ1-2, the V gene TRBV20-1, with D unclear. Trimming cost V 1 base and J 4 bases, with 19 bases left between them. From germline, CDR1 is DFQATT and CDR2 SNEGSKA (reference sequence). The CDR3 sequence is 16 residues long.

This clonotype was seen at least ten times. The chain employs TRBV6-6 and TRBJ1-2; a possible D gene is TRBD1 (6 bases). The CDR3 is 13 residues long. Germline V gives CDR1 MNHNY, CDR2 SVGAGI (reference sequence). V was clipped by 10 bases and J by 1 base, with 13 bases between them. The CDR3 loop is CATGRGGNYGYTF. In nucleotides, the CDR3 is TGTGCCACAGGCAGGGGCGGTAACTATGGCTACACCTTC.

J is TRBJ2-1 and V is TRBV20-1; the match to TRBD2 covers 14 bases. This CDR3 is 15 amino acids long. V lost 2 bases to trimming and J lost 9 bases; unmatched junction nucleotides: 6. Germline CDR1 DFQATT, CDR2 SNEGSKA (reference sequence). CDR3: CSARSGLAGGSEQFF. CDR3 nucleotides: TGCAGTGCTAGATCCGGACTAGCGGGAGGATCTGAGCAGTTCTTC.

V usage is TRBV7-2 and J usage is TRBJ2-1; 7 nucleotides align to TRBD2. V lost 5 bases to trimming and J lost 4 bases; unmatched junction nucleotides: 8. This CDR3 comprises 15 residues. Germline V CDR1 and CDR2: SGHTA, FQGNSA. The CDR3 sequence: CASSPRGIAYNEQFF. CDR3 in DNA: TGTGCCAGCAGCCCGCGGGGGATAGCTTACAATGAGCAGTTCTTC.

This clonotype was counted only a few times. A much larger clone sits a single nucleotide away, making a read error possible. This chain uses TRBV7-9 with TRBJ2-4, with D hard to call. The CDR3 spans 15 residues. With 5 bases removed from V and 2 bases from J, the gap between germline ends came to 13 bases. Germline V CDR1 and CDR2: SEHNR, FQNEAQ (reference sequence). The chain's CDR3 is CASSPAGWTKNIQYF. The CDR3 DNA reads TGTGCCAGCAGCCCTGCTGGGTGGACCAAAAACATTCAGTACTTC. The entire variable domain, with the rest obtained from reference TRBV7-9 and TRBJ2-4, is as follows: DTGVSQNPRHKITKRGQNVTFRCDPISEHNRLYWYRQTLGQGPEFLTYFQNEAQLEKSRLLSDRFSAERPKGSFSTLEIQRTEQGDSAMYLCASSPAGWTKNIQYFGAGTRLSVL.

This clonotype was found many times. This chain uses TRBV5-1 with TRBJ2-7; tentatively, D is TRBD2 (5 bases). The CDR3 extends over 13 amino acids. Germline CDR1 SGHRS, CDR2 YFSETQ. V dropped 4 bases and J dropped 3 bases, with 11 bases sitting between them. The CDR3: CASSVDGNYEQYF. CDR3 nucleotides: TGCGCCAGCAGCGTTGACGGGAACTACGAGCAGTACTTC.

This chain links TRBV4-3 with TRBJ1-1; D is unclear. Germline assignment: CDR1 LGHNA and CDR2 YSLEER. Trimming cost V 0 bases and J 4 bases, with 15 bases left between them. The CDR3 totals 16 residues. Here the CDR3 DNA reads TGCGCCAGCAGCCAAGAGGGCCCGGGTCTGATCACTGAAGCTTTCTTT. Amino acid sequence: CASSQEGPGLITEAFF.

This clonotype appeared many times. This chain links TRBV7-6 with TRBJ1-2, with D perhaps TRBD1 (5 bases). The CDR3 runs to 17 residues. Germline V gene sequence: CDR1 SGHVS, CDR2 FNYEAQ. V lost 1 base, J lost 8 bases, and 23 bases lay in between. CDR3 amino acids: CASSLVHTGTSEGGYTF. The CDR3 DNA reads TGTGCCAGCAGCTTAGTGCATACCGGGACCTCCGAGGGGGGCTACACCTTC.

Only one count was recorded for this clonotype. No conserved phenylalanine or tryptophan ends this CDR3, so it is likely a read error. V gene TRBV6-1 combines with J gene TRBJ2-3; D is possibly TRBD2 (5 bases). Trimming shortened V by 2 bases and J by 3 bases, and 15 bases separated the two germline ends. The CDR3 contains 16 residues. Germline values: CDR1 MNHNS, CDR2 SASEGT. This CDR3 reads CASSETSRGETDTQYL. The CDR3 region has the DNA TGTGCCAGCAGTGAAACGAGCCGGGGAGAAACAGATACGCAGTATTTG.

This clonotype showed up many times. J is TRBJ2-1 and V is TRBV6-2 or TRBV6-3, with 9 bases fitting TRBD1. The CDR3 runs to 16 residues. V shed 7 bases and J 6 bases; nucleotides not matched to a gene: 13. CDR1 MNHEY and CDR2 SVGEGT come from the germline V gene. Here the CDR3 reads CASTLPGTGIINEQFF. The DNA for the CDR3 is TGTGCCAGCACCCTACCGGGGACAGGGATAATCAATGAGCAGTTCTTC.